By share of the sample, the clone carrying this T cell receptor beta chain is medium-sized. Its antigen is still unknown. The sample belongs to a study of cytomegalovirus exposure and HLA in healthy donors. About the research overall: The early release's HLA-typed donors yielded approximately 82 million unique TCRs.

Nominally healthy donors were sampled, though unrecorded immune exposures were likely. PCR amplification relied on 60 Vbeta primers (plus 13 Jbeta primers). Generated by immunoSEQ multiplex PCR, the TCRdb table keeps only in-frame clones and is missing some. The data hold 150,000 to 200,000 clones, with about 80% observed a single time. Study results and limitations: The authors judged a highly shared variant cluster likely a sequencing artifact. Later analysis associated a missense DCLRE1C variant with TCR beta V- and J-gene trimming.

Source material: PBMCs. This TCR derives from a woman aged 40 to 49 in good health and CMV-seronegative.

The CDR3 loop is CASSEGAGGNSPLHF. The DNA for the CDR3 is TGTGCCAGCAGTGAAGGTGCGGGTGGTAATTCACCCCTCCACTTT. The chain recombines TRBV6-1 with TRBJ1-6; D not resolved. Per germline, CDR1 MNHNS and CDR2 SASEGT. Trimming shortened V by 1 base and J by 6 bases, and 10 bases separated the two germline ends. This CDR3 is 15 amino acids long.